Sequencing of this TCR beta chain was carried out in a study of Graves' ophthalmopathy and Graves' hyperthyroidism. Presentation of ophthalmopathy in the donors involved moderate-to-severe activity, CAS ≥3, NOSPECS ≥4 and a duration under 3 months. In this cohort, patients with other autoimmune diseases, uncontrolled infections, pregnancy or lactation were excluded. Per germline, CDR1 SQVTM and CDR2 ANQGSEA. The CDR3 extends over 14 amino acids. Trimming pared 3 bases from V and 2 bases from J, leaving 13 bases between. This clonotype appeared many times. The TCR beta CDR3 regions underwent amplification from RNA transcripts. First-round RT-PCR used HTBI primers; second-round multiplex PCR followed. Via MiXCR, TCRdb re-called the multiplex PCR reads, giving one row per CDR3 protein. The table shows 600,000 to 950,000 distinct CDR3 sequences, with approximately 40% occurring only once.

This TCR came from an adult man with Graves' ophthalmopathy. The genes are TRBV29-1 and TRBJ1-2; D remains unclear. Sequencing was carried out using peripheral blood. The CDR3, as DNA: TGCAGCGTTGATGTTTCACAGAAGAACTATGGCTACACCTTC. Translation gives CSVDVSQKNYGYTF.